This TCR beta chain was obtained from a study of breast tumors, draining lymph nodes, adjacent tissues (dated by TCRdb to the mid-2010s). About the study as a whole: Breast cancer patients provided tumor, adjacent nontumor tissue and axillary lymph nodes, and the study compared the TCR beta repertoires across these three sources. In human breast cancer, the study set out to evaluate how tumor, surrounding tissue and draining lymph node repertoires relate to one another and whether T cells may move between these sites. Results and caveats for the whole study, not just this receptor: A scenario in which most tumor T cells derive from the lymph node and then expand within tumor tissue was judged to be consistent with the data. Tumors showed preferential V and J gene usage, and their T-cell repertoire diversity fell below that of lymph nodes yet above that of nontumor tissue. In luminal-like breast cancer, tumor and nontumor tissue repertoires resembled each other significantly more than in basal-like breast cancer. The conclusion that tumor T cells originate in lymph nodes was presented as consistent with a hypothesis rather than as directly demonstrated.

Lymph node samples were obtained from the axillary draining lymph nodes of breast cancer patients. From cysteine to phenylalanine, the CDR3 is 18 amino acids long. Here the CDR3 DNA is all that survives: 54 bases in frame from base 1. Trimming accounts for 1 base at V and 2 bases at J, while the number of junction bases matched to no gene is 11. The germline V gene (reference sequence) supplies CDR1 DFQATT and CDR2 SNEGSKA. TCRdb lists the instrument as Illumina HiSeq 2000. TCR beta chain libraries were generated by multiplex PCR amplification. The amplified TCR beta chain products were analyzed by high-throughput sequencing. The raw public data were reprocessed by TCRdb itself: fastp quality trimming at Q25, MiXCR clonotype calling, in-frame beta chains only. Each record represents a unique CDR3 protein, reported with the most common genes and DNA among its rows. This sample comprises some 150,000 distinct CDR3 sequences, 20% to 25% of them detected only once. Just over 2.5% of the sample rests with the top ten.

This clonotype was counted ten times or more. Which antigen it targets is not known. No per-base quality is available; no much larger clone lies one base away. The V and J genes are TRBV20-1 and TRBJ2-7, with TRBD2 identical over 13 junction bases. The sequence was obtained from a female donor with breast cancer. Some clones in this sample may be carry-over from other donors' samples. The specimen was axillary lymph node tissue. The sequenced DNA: TGCAGTGCTAGAGCCCTAGGACTAGCGGGAGAGTCAACCTACGAGCAGTACTTC. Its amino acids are CSARALGLAGESTYEQYF.